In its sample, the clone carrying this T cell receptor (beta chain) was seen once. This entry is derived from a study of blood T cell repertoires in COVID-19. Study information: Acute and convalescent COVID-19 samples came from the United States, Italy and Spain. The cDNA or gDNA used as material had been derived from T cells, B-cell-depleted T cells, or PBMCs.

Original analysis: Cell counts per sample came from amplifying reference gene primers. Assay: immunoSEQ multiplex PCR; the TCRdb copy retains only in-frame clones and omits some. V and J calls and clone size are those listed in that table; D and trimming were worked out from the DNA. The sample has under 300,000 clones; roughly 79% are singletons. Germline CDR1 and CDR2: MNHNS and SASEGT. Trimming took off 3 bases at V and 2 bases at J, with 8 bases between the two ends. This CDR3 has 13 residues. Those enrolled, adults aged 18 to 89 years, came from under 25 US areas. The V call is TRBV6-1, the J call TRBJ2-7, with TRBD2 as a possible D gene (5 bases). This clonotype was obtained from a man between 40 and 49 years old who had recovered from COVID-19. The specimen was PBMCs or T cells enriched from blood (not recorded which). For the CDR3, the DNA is TGTGCCAGCAGTGAGGACTCCGCCTACGAGCAGTACTTC. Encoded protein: CASSEDSAYEQYF.